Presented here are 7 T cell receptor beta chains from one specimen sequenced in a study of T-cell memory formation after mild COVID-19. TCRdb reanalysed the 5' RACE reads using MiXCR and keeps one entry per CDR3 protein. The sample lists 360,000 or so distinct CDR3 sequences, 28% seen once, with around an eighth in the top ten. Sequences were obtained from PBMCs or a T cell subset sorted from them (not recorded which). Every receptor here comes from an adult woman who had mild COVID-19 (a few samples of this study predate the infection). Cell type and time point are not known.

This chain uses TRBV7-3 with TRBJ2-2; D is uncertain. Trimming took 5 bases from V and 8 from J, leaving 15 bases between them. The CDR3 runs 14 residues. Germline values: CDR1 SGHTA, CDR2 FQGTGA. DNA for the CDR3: TGTGCCAGCAGCCCCGGAAGAACATGGGGGGAGCTGTTTTTT. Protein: CASSPGRTWGELFF.

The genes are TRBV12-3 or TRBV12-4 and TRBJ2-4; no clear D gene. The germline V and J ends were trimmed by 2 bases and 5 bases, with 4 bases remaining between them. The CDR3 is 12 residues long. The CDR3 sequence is CASSLRENIQYF. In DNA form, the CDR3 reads TGTGCCAGCAGTTTACGGGAAAACATTCAGTACTTC.

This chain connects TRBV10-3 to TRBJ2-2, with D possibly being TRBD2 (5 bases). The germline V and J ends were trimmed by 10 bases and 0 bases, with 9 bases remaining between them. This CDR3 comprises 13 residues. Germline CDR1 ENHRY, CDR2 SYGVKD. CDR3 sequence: CATHGTNTGELFF. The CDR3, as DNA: TGTGCCACCCACGGGACGAACACCGGGGAGCTGTTTTTT.

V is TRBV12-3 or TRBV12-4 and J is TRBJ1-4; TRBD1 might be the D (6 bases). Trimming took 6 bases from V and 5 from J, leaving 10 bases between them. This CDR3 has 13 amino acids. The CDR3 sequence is CASRLTGNEKLFF. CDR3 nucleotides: TGTGCCAGCAGATTAACAGGGAATGAAAAACTGTTTTTT.

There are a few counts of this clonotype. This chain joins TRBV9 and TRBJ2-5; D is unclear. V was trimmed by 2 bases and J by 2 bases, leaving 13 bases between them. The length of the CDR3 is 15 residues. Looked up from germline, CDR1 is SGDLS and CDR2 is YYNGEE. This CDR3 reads CASSVDPTPQETQYF. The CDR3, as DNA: TGTGCCAGCAGCGTTGACCCAACCCCTCAAGAGACCCAGTACTTC.

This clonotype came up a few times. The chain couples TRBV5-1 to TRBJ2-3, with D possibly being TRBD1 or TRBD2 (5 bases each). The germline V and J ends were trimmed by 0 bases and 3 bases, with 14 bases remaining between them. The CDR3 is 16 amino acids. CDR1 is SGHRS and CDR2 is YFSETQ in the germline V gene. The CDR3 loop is CASSLVRGSGTDTQYF. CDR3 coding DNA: TGCGCCAGCAGCTTGGTAAGGGGCTCGGGGACAGATACGCAGTATTTT.

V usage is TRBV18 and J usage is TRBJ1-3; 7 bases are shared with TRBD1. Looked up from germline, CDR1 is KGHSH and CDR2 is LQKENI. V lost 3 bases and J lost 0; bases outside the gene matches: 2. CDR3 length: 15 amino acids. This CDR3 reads CASSPGQHSGNTIYF. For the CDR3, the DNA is TGTGCCAGCTCACCGGGACAGCACTCTGGAAACACCATATATTTT.